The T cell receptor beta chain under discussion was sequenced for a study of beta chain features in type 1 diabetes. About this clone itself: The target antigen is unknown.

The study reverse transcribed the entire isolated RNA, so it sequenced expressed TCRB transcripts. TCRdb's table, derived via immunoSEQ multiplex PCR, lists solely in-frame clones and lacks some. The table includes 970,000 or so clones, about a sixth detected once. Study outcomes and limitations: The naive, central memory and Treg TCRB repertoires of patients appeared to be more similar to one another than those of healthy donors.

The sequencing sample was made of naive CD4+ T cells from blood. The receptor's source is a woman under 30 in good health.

Written as DNA, the CDR3 is TGTGCCAGCAGTTACTCGAGAGCGGGTCGGACCGGGGAGCTGTTTTTT. As protein: CASSYSRAGRTGELFF. The chain couples TRBV6-5 to TRBJ2-2; D is possibly TRBD2 (6 bases). The germline CDR1 and CDR2 sequences are MNHEY and SVGAGI. V lost 0 bases, J lost 5 bases, and 13 bases lay in between. The CDR3 spans 16 residues.